This entry lists 5 T cell receptor beta chains sequenced from one sample in a study of cytomegalovirus exposure and HLA in healthy donors. This table comes from immunoSEQ multiplex PCR, and its TCRdb copy is limited to in-frame clones, with some not included. The sample contains about 140,000 clones, 84% of which appear only once. Material: PBMCs. The receptors shown here come from a woman in her twenties or thirties in good health and CMV-seronegative.

This clone was detected only once. This rearrangement joins TRBV7-3 to TRBJ1-2, with 7 bases lining up with TRBD1. The CDR3 has 14 residues. V lost 5 bases to trimming and J lost 3 bases; unmatched junction nucleotides: 6. Germline V gene data show CDR1 as SGHTA and CDR2 as FQGTGA. The CDR3 nucleotides are TGTGCCAGCAGCCCCGGGACAGACGACTATGGCTACACCTTC. It yields the protein CASSPGTDDYGYTF.

The chain employs TRBV19 and TRBJ1-5; 11 nucleotides line up with TRBD1. The germline gives CDR1 LNHDA, CDR2 SQIVND (reference sequence). Losses at the gene ends were 5 bases for V and 6 bases for J; bases not matched to a gene: 6. This CDR3 comprises 15 residues. This chain's CDR3 is CASSDLDRGPQPQHF. CDR3 coding DNA: TGTGCCAGTAGTGACTTGGACAGGGGGCCTCAGCCCCAGCATTTT.

The V call is TRBV4-2, the J call TRBJ1-1, with a weak D call TRBD1 (5 bases). CDR3 length equals 17 residues. Trimming stripped 0 bases from V and 5 bases from J, with 19 bases between. Germline assignment: CDR1 LGHNA and CDR2 YNFKEQ. CDR3 protein: CASSQDEGGFYRTEAFF. The CDR3 DNA sequence: TGTGCCAGCAGCCAAGATGAGGGAGGCTTTTACAGGACTGAAGCTTTCTTT.

V gene TRBV9 combines with J gene TRBJ1-2; 9 nucleotides align to TRBD1. The V gene's germline CDR1 is SGDLS and CDR2 YYNGEE. The CDR3 has 14 residues. Trimming removed 4 bases from V and 2 bases from J; junction bases left unmatched: 3. The CDR3 region is CASSSGQGNYGYTF. The CDR3 coding sequence is TGTGCCAGCAGCTCTGGACAGGGGAACTATGGCTACACCTTC.

This chain connects TRBV2 to TRBJ2-3; D may be TRBD1 (6 bases). The CDR3 runs 14 residues. Germline loops: CDR1 SNHLY, CDR2 FYNNEI. Trimming cost V 2 bases and J 2 bases, with 8 bases left between them. CDR3 nucleotide sequence: TGTGCCAGCAGTGAATGGACAGACACAGATACGCAGTATTTT. Encoded protein: CASSEWTDTDTQYF.